This record looks at one T cell receptor (beta chain) sequence and its context. The data stem from a study of blood T cell repertoires in COVID-19. Study background: The United States, Italy and Spain were the sources of the acute and convalescent COVID-19 samples. PBMCs, B-cell-depleted T cells, or T cells provided the cDNA or gDNA that made up the material.

Sequencing used immunoSEQ multiplex PCR; TCRdb keeps in-frame clones, though not all of them. The sample yields fewer than 90,000 clones, 90% to 95% seen once. The sequence derives from a human donor with active COVID-19. The donor label of this sample is uncertain. Sequenced material: peripheral blood.

The CDR3 DNA reads TGCAGCGCCCGGAACACTGAAGCTTTCTTT. Translating it yields CSARNTEAFF. The chain joins TRBV29-1 to TRBJ1-1; no clear D gene. Germline V CDR1 and CDR2: SQVTM, ANQGSEA. This CDR3 comprises 10 residues. The ends were cut back, 7 bases at V and 1 base at J, with 4 bases in the middle.